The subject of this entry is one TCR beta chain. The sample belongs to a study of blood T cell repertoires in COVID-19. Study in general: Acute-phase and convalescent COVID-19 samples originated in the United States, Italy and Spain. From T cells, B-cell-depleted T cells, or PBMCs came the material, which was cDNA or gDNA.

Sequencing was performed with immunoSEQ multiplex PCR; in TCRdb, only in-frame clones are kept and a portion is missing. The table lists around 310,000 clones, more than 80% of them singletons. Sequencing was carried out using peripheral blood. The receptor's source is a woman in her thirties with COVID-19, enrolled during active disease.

The CDR3 DNA follows: TGTGCCAGCAGTTCTAACAGGGATGTAAACATTCAGTACTTC. Translation: CASSSNRDVNIQYF. This chain joins TRBV6-5 and TRBJ2-4; TRBD1 might be the D (6 bases). This CDR3 is built from 14 residues. The germline V gene encodes CDR1 MNHEY and CDR2 SVGAGI. V shed 4 bases and J shed 6 bases, with 13 bases lying between them.